The 30 T cell receptor beta chains in this list originate from one sample, sequenced in a study of cytomegalovirus exposure and HLA in healthy donors. Researchers ran the PCR with 60 Vbeta and 13 Jbeta primers. Repertoires were generated with immunoSEQ multiplex PCR, while TCRdb's copy carries only in-frame clones and drops some. The sample holds fewer than 45,000 clones, 80% seen once. Sequenced input: PBMCs. The source is a male donor in good health and CMV-seronegative.

The chain links TRBV5-1 to TRBJ2-7; 9 nucleotides agree with TRBD1. Germline assignment: CDR1 SGHRS and CDR2 YFSETQ. The CDR3 loop spans 15 amino acids. After removal of 4 bases from V and 7 bases from J, the junction contained 12 bases not matched to a gene. CDR3: CASSPGTGRLVEQYF. The CDR3 DNA reads TGCGCCAGCAGCCCGGGGACAGGGAGGCTGGTGGAGCAGTACTTC. Based on the CDR3 plus reference TRBV5-1 and TRBJ2-7, the full variable domain is KAGVTQTPRYLIKTRGQQVTLSCSPISGHRSVSWYQQTPGQGLQFLFEYFSETQRNKGNFPGRFSGRQFSNSRSEMNVSTLELGDSALYLCASSPGTGRLVEQYFGPGTRLTVT.

The chain combines TRBV5-4 with TRBJ2-7, with 9 bases lining up with TRBD2. CDR1 SGHNT and CDR2 YYREEE come from the germline V gene (reference sequence). V shed 1 base, J shed 6 bases, and the junction held 8 bases outside the gene matches. The CDR3 totals 15 residues. For the CDR3, the DNA is TGTGCCAGCAGCTTGTCTGCTAGCGGGGACGTCGAGCAGTACTTC. It codes for CASSLSASGDVEQYF.

J is TRBJ2-1 and V is TRBV29-1; unclear D gene. The V gene lost 3 bases and the J gene lost 10 bases, with 13 bases spanning the gap. CDR1 and CDR2 from the germline V gene are SQVTM and ANQGSEA. The CDR3 loop spans 12 amino acids. In nucleotides, the CDR3 is TGCAGCGTTGATACGACTTATCGGGAGCAGTTCTTC. Protein product: CSVDTTYREQFF.

V and J are TRBV29-1 and TRBJ1-6; TRBD1 matches at 7 bases. The CDR3 is 13 amino acids. V was pared by 7 bases and J by 5 bases, with 5 bases of the junction left unmatched. Germline V gives CDR1 SQVTM, CDR2 ANQGSEA. This CDR3 reads CSAGTDHNSPLHF. In DNA, the CDR3 is TGCAGCGCTGGGACAGACCATAATTCACCCCTCCACTTT. The full variable domain, completed using reference TRBV29-1 and TRBJ1-6, is SAVISQKPSRDICQRGTSLTIQCQVDSQVTMMFWYRQQPGQSLTLIATANQGSEATYESGFVIDKFPISRPNLTFSTLTVSNMSPEDSSIYLCSAGTDHNSPLHFGNGTRLTVT.

In its sample, this clone was seen once. The chain combines TRBV7-8 with TRBJ2-7; possible D gene TRBD2, 5 bases. Trimming removed 6 bases at V and 1 base at J, with 16 bases between. CDR1 and CDR2 from the germline V gene are SGHVS and FQNEAQ. This CDR3 is built from 15 residues. The CDR3 spells CASSIDRRVSYEQYF. The CDR3 nucleotides read TGTGCCAGCAGTATTGATAGGCGGGTTTCCTACGAGCAGTACTTC.

This sequence joins TRBV28 and TRBJ2-7; D is possibly TRBD2 (6 bases). Germline-derived CDR1 and CDR2 are MDHEN and SYDVKM. This CDR3 contains 14 residues. Between the trimmed V and J ends, which lost 6 bases and 1 base, there was a span of 13 bases. The CDR3 loop is CASRMGGSSYEQYF. In nucleotides, the CDR3 is TGTGCCAGCAGGATGGGGGGTTCTTCCTACGAGCAGTACTTC.

The rearrangement uses TRBV7-9 and TRBJ2-7; 8 bases are shared with TRBD1. Germline CDR1 is SEHNR and CDR2 is FQNEAQ (reference sequence). The junction had 8 bases not matched to a gene; V was cut back by 2 bases and J by 5 bases. The CDR3 covers 15 residues. CDR3 sequence: CASSLSHRGVHEQYF. The CDR3 coding sequence is TGTGCCAGCAGCTTATCCCACAGGGGGGTCCACGAGCAGTACTTC.

This sequence joins TRBV7-8 and TRBJ1-2; possible D gene TRBD1, 6 bases. CDR3 size: 17 residues. V shed 1 base and J shed 1 base, with 16 bases lying between them. Germline values: CDR1 SGHVS, CDR2 FQNEAQ. The CDR3 bases are TGTGCCAGCAGCTTAGTGATGAGGCAGGGGAATAACTATGGCTACACCTTC. As protein: CASSLVMRQGNNYGYTF. Full variable domain (outside the CDR3, taken from reference TRBV7-8 and TRBJ1-2): GAGVSQSPRYKVAKRGQDVALRCDPISGHVSLFWYQQALGQGPEFLTYFQNEAQLDKSGLPSDRFFAERPEGSVSTLKIQRTQQEDSAVYLCASSLVMRQGNNYGYTFGSGTRLTVV.

The chain links TRBV10-3 to TRBJ2-2; TRBD2 agrees at 12 bases. Germline trimming cut 1 base from V and 5 bases from J; bases unmatched to any gene: 5. This CDR3 has 17 residues. CDR1 and CDR2 from the germline V gene are ENHRY and SYGVKD. The CDR3 is CAISEYPGLAGTGELFF. The CDR3 DNA sequence: TGTGCCATCAGTGAGTACCCGGGACTAGCGGGTACCGGGGAGCTGTTTTTT.

The chain recombines TRBV4-1 with TRBJ1-4; perhaps TRBD1 as D (5 bases). The CDR3 sequence is 16 residues long. CDR1 and CDR2 from the germline V gene are MGHRA and YSYEKL. Trimming stripped 4 bases from V and 3 bases from J, with 15 bases between. This CDR3 is CASSRLQGLANEKLFF. DNA for the CDR3: TGCGCCAGCAGCCGACTCCAGGGTCTAGCTAATGAAAAACTGTTTTTT.

This chain joins TRBV5-4 and TRBJ2-3; TRBD2 matches 13 bases. The CDR3 is 17 residues long. J was trimmed by 4 bases and V by 0 bases; bases with no gene match: 5. Germline values: CDR1 SGHNT, CDR2 YYREEE (reference sequence). CDR3 nucleotides: TGTGCCAGCAGCTTGGTGCGGACTAGCGGGAGCGCAGATACGCAGTATTTT. It translates to CASSLVRTSGSADTQYF.

This clone was seen a few times. The gene calls are TRBV27 and TRBJ1-4, with 9 positions matching TRBD1. V shed 5 bases, J shed 7 bases, and the junction held 5 bases outside the gene matches. CDR3 length: 14 amino acids. CDR1 and CDR2 (germline): MNHEY, SMNVEV (reference sequence). As DNA, the CDR3 is TGTGCCAGCAGTGGGGGACAGGGTATTGAAAAACTGTTTTTT. Translation: CASSGGQGIEKLFF.

In this sample, this clone turned up a few times. J is TRBJ2-7 and V is TRBV6-5; tentatively, D is TRBD1 (6 bases). Trimming left V 6 bases short and J 4 bases short, with 13 bases between. CDR3 length: 13 amino acids. Germline V gene data show CDR1 as MNHEY and CDR2 as SVGAGI. This chain's CDR3 is CASSPNRAYEQYF. The DNA of the CDR3 is TGTGCCAGCAGCCCGAACAGGGCGTACGAGCAGTACTTC.

This chain links TRBV6-1 with TRBJ1-3; TRBD1 is a possible D gene (6 bases). The germline V gene has CDR1 MNHNS and CDR2 SASEGT. Trimming removed 2 bases at V and 0 bases at J, with 11 bases between. CDR3 length: 16 residues. CDR3 loop: CASSEKTGSSGNTIYF. DNA of the CDR3: TGTGCCAGCAGTGAAAAGACAGGAAGCTCTGGAAACACCATATATTTT.

This chain links TRBV5-6 with TRBJ1-6; D call uncertain. Trimming cost V 4 bases and J 10 bases, with 15 bases left between them. CDR1 is SGHDT, CDR2 YYEEEE, per germline. The CDR3 covers 14 residues. The CDR3 nucleotides read TGTGCCAGCAGCCTGGGTTCCACGGGGTCACCCCTCCACTTT. It codes for CASSLGSTGSPLHF.

V is TRBV30 and J is TRBJ1-2; tentative D call: TRBD1 (5 bases). CDR1 and CDR2 (germline): GTSNPN, SVGIG (reference sequence). The V end lost 3 bases, the J end lost 3 bases, and 14 bases lay between the germline ends. The CDR3 totals 14 residues. The CDR3: CAWSRAIGDYGYTF. CDR3 sequence (DNA): TGTGCCTGGAGCCGGGCCATAGGGGACTATGGCTACACCTTC.

The chain combines TRBV27 with TRBJ1-4; a weak D match, TRBD1 (5 bases). The germline gives CDR1 MNHEY, CDR2 SMNVEV (reference sequence). CDR3 length: 13 amino acids. V shed 1 base and J shed 6 bases, with 6 bases lying between them. The chain's CDR3 is CASSLWGDEKLFF. In DNA, the CDR3 is TGTGCCAGCAGTTTATGGGGGGATGAAAAACTGTTTTTT.

The rearrangement joins TRBV7-9 to TRBJ2-7; 7 bases align to TRBD2. The CDR3 length is 14 residues. Germline V gene lookup returns CDR1 SEHNR and CDR2 FQNEAQ (reference sequence). V dropped 5 bases and J dropped 5; count of bases not matched to a gene: 9. Here the CDR3 DNA reads TGTGCCAGCAGCGTCCCTAGCCGGGGGGACGAGCAGTACTTC. This sequence encodes CASSVPSRGDEQYF. Filled out from reference TRBV7-9 and TRBJ2-7, the complete variable domain reads DTGVSQNPRHKITKRGQNVTFRCDPISEHNRLYWYRQTLGQGPEFLTYFQNEAQLEKSRLLSDRFSAERPKGSFSTLEIQRTEQGDSAMYLCASSVPSRGDEQYFGPGTRLTVT.

The chain is built from TRBV4-3 and TRBJ1-4, with TRBD1 as a possible D gene (5 bases). The CDR3 runs to 16 residues. Germline V gene data show CDR1 as LGHNA and CDR2 as YSLEER. Trimming took off 0 bases at V and 10 bases at J, with 18 bases between the two ends. Here the CDR3 reads CASSQDFDPRTGKLFF. CDR3 in DNA: TGCGCCAGCAGCCAAGATTTCGACCCTCGAACAGGAAAACTGTTTTTT.

The chain links TRBV25-1 to TRBJ2-2; D remains ambiguous. Trimming removed 3 bases from V and 3 bases from J, with 8 bases in between. Germline V CDR1 and CDR2: MGHDK, SYGVNS. The CDR3 is 14 residues long. The CDR3 DNA reads TGTGCCAGCAGTGATCTTTCCTACACCGGGGAGCTGTTTTTT. This encodes CASSDLSYTGELFF. The variable domain in full, with the rest retrieved from reference TRBV25-1 and TRBJ2-2, is EADIYQTPRYLVIGTGKKITLECSQTMGHDKMYWYQQDPGMELHLIHYSYGVNSTEKGDLSSESTVSRIRTEHFPLTLESARPSHTSQYLCASSDLSYTGELFFGEGSRLTVL.

Here the CDR3 DNA reads TGTGCCAGCAGTTATAGGGACAGGGCCTCTGGGGCCAACGTCCTGACTTTC. Residues: CASSYRDRASGANVLTF. The rearrangement uses TRBV21-1 and TRBJ2-6; the table's D call TRBD1 went unverified against the DNA. TRBV21-1 counts as a pseudogene. This CDR3 contains 17 residues.

The J gene is TRBJ2-7, the V gene TRBV28; maybe TRBD2 (6 bases). From germline, CDR1 is MDHEN and CDR2 SYDVKM. V gave up 6 bases and J gave up 5 bases, with 26 bases separating them. The CDR3 is 17 amino acids. The CDR3 region is CASSRAWRRGKWDEQYF. The CDR3 nucleotides read TGTGCCAGCAGCCGAGCATGGAGGCGCGGGAAATGGGACGAGCAGTACTTC.

This clone was seen more than once but under ten times. The rearrangement uses TRBV2 and TRBJ1-2; 8 nucleotides align to TRBD1. J lost 4 bases, V lost 6 bases, and 1 base had no gene match. Per the germline V gene, CDR1 is SNHLY and CDR2 is FYNNEI. The CDR3 spans 12 residues. The CDR3 reads CASRGQVYGYTF. Written as DNA, the CDR3 is TGTGCCAGCAGGGGACAGGTCTATGGCTACACCTTC.

This clone was counted once. The chain joins TRBV18 to TRBJ1-4; the D gene is possibly TRBD1 (5 bases). The CDR3 consists of 16 residues. V gave up 3 bases and J gave up 4 bases, with 15 bases separating them. The germline gives CDR1 KGHSH, CDR2 LQKENI. CDR3 sequence (DNA): TGTGCCAGCTCACCTCGCGGGGGACGACGTAATGAAAAACTGTTTTTT. This encodes CASSPRGGRRNEKLFF.

This clone was picked up a small number of times. This chain joins TRBV29-1 and TRBJ2-3; 13 positions match TRBD2. With 1 base clipped from V and 3 bases from J, the junction kept 13 bases outside the gene matches. CDR1 and CDR2 (germline): SQVTM, ANQGSEA. This CDR3 region has 19 residues. The CDR3 DNA reads TGCAGCGTTGAAGGGTGGACTAGCGGGAGAGTTGGGAGGACAGATACGCAGTATTTT. Its protein product is CSVEGWTSGRVGRTDTQYF.

The chain joins TRBV2 to TRBJ1-2; D uncertain. There are 13 residues in the CDR3. In germline, CDR1 is SNHLY, CDR2 FYNNEI. V lost 1 base and J 3 bases, leaving 6 bases between the germline ends. For the CDR3, the DNA is TGTGCCAGCAGTGAAGGCCAGTACTATGGCTACACCTTC. Protein product: CASSEGQYYGYTF.

This clone appeared once. This chain links TRBV28 with TRBJ2-3; 7 nucleotides match TRBD1. The J segment lost 0 bases and the V segment lost 5 bases, leaving 5 bases of the junction unmatched. The germline gives CDR1 MDHEN, CDR2 SYDVKM. The CDR3 length is 15 residues. CDR3 amino acids: CASSPGTASTDTQYF. CDR3 nucleotide sequence: TGTGCCAGCAGTCCTGGGACAGCAAGCACAGATACGCAGTATTTT.

This clone appeared a few times. The CDR3 protein is CASSPNRSGAFF. The CDR3 DNA reads TGTGCCAGCAGTCCAAACCGATCGGGGGCTTTCTTT. The chain joins TRBV6-5 to TRBJ1-1, with no clear D. The V end was cut by 5 bases, the J end by 11 bases, with 15 bases between. The germline V gene encodes CDR1 MNHEY and CDR2 SVGAGI. This CDR3 is 12 amino acids long.

The CDR3 region is CASSLRQGFDNEQFF. The CDR3 DNA follows: TGTGCCAGCAGTTTAAGACAGGGGTTCGACAATGAGCAGTTCTTC. V and J are TRBV27 and TRBJ2-1; 8 bases are a match to TRBD1. Germline assignment: CDR1 MNHEY and CDR2 SMNVEV (reference sequence). The trim removed 2 bases at V and 5 bases at J, leaving 5 bases unmatched. The CDR3 loop spans 15 amino acids.

The J gene is TRBJ1-1, the V gene TRBV10-1, with 7 bases that match TRBD1. J was trimmed by 5 bases and V by 2 bases; bases with no gene match: 2. The germline CDR1 and CDR2 sequences are WNHNN and SYGVQD (reference sequence). The CDR3 length is 13 residues. The CDR3 reads CASSEAGGTEAFF. The CDR3 nucleotides read TGCGCCAGCAGTGAGGCAGGGGGTACTGAAGCTTTCTTT.